One T cell receptor beta chain is described in this entry. Its specificity is unknown. V dropped 1 base and J dropped 8 bases, with 14 bases sitting between them. Germline CDR1 and CDR2: LNHDA and SQIVND (reference sequence). This CDR3 comprises 14 residues. Clones were read by immunoSEQ multiplex PCR, and TCRdb kept only the in-frame ones, dropping some. Of nearly 7,500 clones listed, 93% are singletons. This record belongs to a study of lymphopenia after photon versus proton radiotherapy. Notes on the study in general: After lymphocyte nadir, photon-treated repertoires showed oligoclonal expansion, especially CD8+ Temra.

The TCR was taken from a woman aged 45 to 65 with cholangiocarcinoma. Sequenced material: peripheral blood, taken from a patient treated with photon-based radiotherapy. The V and J genes are TRBV19 and TRBJ1-2, with a weak D call TRBD1 (6 bases). This chain's CDR3 is CASSIGVGGIGYTF. CDR3 in DNA: TGTGCCAGTAGTATAGGGGTAGGGGGAATCGGCTACACCTTC.